Reported below is one T cell receptor beta chain. This receptor's antigen is unknown. Per-nucleotide qualities are absent, and no much larger clonotype sits a single base away. Sequencing took place on an Illumina HiSeq 2500. Quantitative 5'-RACE with molecular barcodes was used to prepare TCR beta libraries. The paper's data handling went like this. A new computational method, built on a probabilistic model of VDJ rearrangement, was used to identify disease-linked TCR variants. TCRdb passed the public sequencing reads through fastp at Q25 and MiXCR, retaining productive beta sequences. Rows with one shared CDR3 protein collapse into an entry with the most common genes and DNA. The V and J calls shown here were made by TCRdb, not taken from the authors' results. The sample table holds 250,000 to 400,000 distinct CDR3 sequences, of which about 9.9% were seen once. The ten largest clones take up about a tenth of the sample.

The CDR3 sequence holds 15 residues, the cysteine and phenylalanine included. Kept here is only the CDR3 DNA, which spans 45 bases and is read in frame from base 1. CDR1 and CDR2, looked up from the germline V gene, are SGHVS and FQNEAQ. A distance of 15 bases separates the germline ends of V and J, which lose 1 base and 8 bases respectively. The data belong to a study of CD8 T cells in ankylosing spondylitis (dated 2017 in TCRdb). About the full investigation: T cell receptor beta repertoires were profiled in healthy donors and ankylosing spondylitis patients so that disease-linked TCR variants could be found. Peripheral blood samples were taken, and synovial fluid was additionally collected from ankylosing spondylitis patients. The full study cohort comprised about 24 ankylosing spondylitis patients and roughly 100 healthy donors.

What the authors observed across the whole study: Blood from ankylosing spondylitis patients appeared to be characterized by a TCR beta motif made up of about 8 highly homologous amino acid variants. Some motif variants had previously been reported in the synovial fluid and blood of reactive arthritis patients, which suggests shared mechanisms of disease initiation. The disease-linked clones were reported to be significantly enriched in matched synovial fluid samples from ankylosing spondylitis patients. A CD8+ phenotype was shown by the disease-linked clones, which were found at relatively low frequencies in peripheral blood.

The source of this sequence is a female donor with ankylosing spondylitis or in good health (not recorded which). The sample taken for sequencing was blood, either unsorted or a sorted T cell fraction (not recorded which). The chain was built from TRBV7-8 and TRBJ2-1; TRBD2 is a possible D gene, resting on 6 matching bases. The DNA sequence reads TGTGCCAGCAGCTTAGGACTAGTAGGGAAAGATGAGCAGTTCTTC. It translates to CASSLGLVGKDEQFF.